Each of the 26 T cell receptor beta chains below was sequenced from the same sample in a study of monozygotic twins with inflammatory bowel disease. From the 5' RACE reads, TCRdb lists one entry per CDR3 protein and no DNA. The record lists around 220,000 distinct CDR3 sequences, of which the ten most abundant hold around 7.6%. The sample was blood. These receptors were obtained from a human donor with ulcerative colitis or Crohn's disease, or a healthy co-twin of an affected twin (not recorded which).

The gene calls are TRBV19 and TRBJ1-5. CDR3 length equals 14 residues. CDR1 is LNHDA and CDR2 is SQIVND in the germline V gene (reference sequence). Here the CDR3 reads CASTDPWLNQPQHF.

This chain joins TRBV5-1 and TRBJ1-1. Germline assignment: CDR1 SGHRS and CDR2 YFSETQ. This CDR3 region has 11 residues. The CDR3 reads CASSQGPEAFF.

The chain combines TRBV5-1 with TRBJ2-3. This CDR3 comprises 12 residues. The V gene's germline CDR1 is SGHRS and CDR2 YFSETQ. Here the CDR3 reads CASSLALDTQYF. Full variable domain (missing parts from reference TRBV5-1 and TRBJ2-3): KAGVTQTPRYLIKTRGQQVTLSCSPISGHRSVSWYQQTPGQGLQFLFEYFSETQRNKGNFPGRFSGRQFSNSRSEMNVSTLELGDSALYLCASSLALDTQYFGPGTRLTVL.

This chain joins TRBV5-1 and TRBJ2-5. The CDR3 extends over 16 amino acids. From germline, CDR1 is SGHRS and CDR2 YFSETQ. This CDR3 is CASSLGTSMREETQYF.

The chain has TRBV7-2 and TRBJ2-5; no DNA is available, so the TRBD2 call from TCRdb remains unchecked. This CDR3 region has 15 residues. From germline, CDR1 is SGHTA and CDR2 FQGNSA. CDR3 region: CASSTGVLPGETQYF.

The rearrangement joins TRBV6-2 or TRBV6-3 to TRBJ2-7; TCRdb reports TRBD1, a call that lacks DNA to check it against. This CDR3 comprises 15 residues. The germline gives CDR1 MNHEY, CDR2 SVGEGT. CDR3 residues: CASSSPPFGGYEQYF.

The V gene is TRBV6-5, the J gene TRBJ2-6; absent DNA, TCRdb's TRBD1 call cannot be checked. The germline gives CDR1 MNHEY, CDR2 SVGAGI. CDR3 size: 19 residues. The CDR3 sequence is CASSYTGLGPPSGANVLTF.

The chain links TRBV7-2 to TRBJ2-1. This CDR3 comprises 15 residues. CDR1 is SGHTA, CDR2 FQGNSA, per germline. The CDR3 sequence: CASSSSRSSYNEQFF.

Here the CDR3 reads CAISGGSSPLHF. This chain links TRBV10-3 with TRBJ1-6. The CDR3 sequence is 12 residues long. Germline loops: CDR1 ENHRY, CDR2 SYGVKD.

This chain connects TRBV10-3 to TRBJ1-1; there is no DNA to check the TCRdb D call of TRBD1. The CDR3 is 12 amino acids. In germline, CDR1 is ENHRY, CDR2 SYGVKD. The CDR3 sequence is CAISEGAGEAFF.

V and J are TRBV6-2 or TRBV6-3 and TRBJ2-2; TCRdb reports TRBD1, a call that lacks DNA to check it against. The CDR3 extends over 16 amino acids. CDR1 and CDR2 (germline): MNHEY, SVGEGT. CDR3: CASSYKGTPRAGELFF.

J is TRBJ2-1 and V is TRBV24-1; TCRdb lists TRBD2, though no DNA is available to test this call. CDR3 size: 14 residues. Germline values: CDR1 KGHDR, CDR2 SFDVKD. The CDR3 is CATSDPRLANEQFF.

The rearrangement uses TRBV7-9 and TRBJ2-1; TCRdb picks TRBD1, but there is no DNA to check that call. CDR3 size: 13 residues. Germline values: CDR1 SEHNR, CDR2 FQNEAQ (reference sequence). CDR3 protein: CASSSPPPDEQFF.

The chain recombines TRBV28 with TRBJ2-2. Germline lookup yields CDR1 MDHEN and CDR2 SYDVKM. The CDR3 length is 13 residues. The CDR3 spells CASKLAATGELFF.

The chain has TRBV3-1 and TRBJ2-2. The germline V gene has CDR1 LGHDT and CDR2 YNNKEL (reference sequence). This CDR3 contains 14 residues. The CDR3 protein is CASSQGLSTGELFF.

V usage is TRBV19 and J usage is TRBJ1-1. This CDR3 is 13 amino acids long. Germline V gene sequence: CDR1 LNHDA, CDR2 SQIVND (reference sequence). The CDR3 sequence is CASSILLDREAFF.

The chain joins TRBV5-6 to TRBJ2-7; there is no DNA to check the TCRdb D call of TRBD1. Germline values: CDR1 SGHDT, CDR2 YYEEEE. The CDR3 runs 12 residues. CDR3 residues: CASSRLQAQRNF.

The V and J genes are TRBV12-3 or TRBV12-4 and TRBJ2-7; TCRdb's assignment of TRBD2 cannot be checked, as there is no DNA. This CDR3 contains 15 residues. The CDR3 here is CASRGGPARGHEQYF.

The chain combines TRBV7-8 with TRBJ1-5; TCRdb picks TRBD1, but there is no DNA to check that call. The CDR3 spans 15 residues. In germline, CDR1 is SGHVS, CDR2 FQNEAQ. The chain's CDR3 is CASSSGTVSNQPQHF.

The V and J genes are TRBV2 and TRBJ2-4; TCRdb proposes TRBD1, but this gene call is untestable without DNA. The CDR3 totals 16 residues. Germline V CDR1 and CDR2: SNHLY, FYNNEI. CDR3 sequence: CASSKRQGVVENIQYF.

The chain couples TRBV4-1 to TRBJ1-1. The CDR3 is 16 amino acids. Germline V lookup: CDR1 MGHRA, CDR2 YSYEKL. The CDR3 protein is CASSQGWAGTYTEAFF.

The chain employs TRBV4-3 and TRBJ1-2. The germline CDR1 and CDR2 sequences are LGHNA and YSLEER. CDR3 length equals 15 residues. The CDR3 spells CASSQDRDPNYGYTF.

The rearrangement links TRBV7-3 to TRBJ2-1; with no DNA, the TCRdb D assignment of TRBD1 cannot be verified. Germline loops: CDR1 SGHTA, CDR2 FQGTGA. This CDR3 contains 15 residues. CDR3 protein: CASSSGQVAYNEQFF.

The J gene is TRBJ1-5, the V gene TRBV7-2; the TRBD1 assignment by TCRdb is unverifiable without DNA. CDR1 is SGHTA and CDR2 is FQGNSA in the germline V gene. CDR3 length: 14 amino acids. The CDR3 spells CASSLQGNNQPQHF.

The chain links TRBV5-1 to TRBJ1-1; the TCRdb D gene call, TRBD1, has no DNA to confirm it. Germline CDR1 and CDR2: SGHRS and YFSETQ. The CDR3 runs to 14 residues. CDR3 residues: CASSSQGYNTEAFF.

V and J are TRBV5-4 and TRBJ2-3; TCRdb returns TRBD1, unconfirmable since there is no DNA. The CDR3 has 15 amino acids. Germline CDR1 is SGHNT and CDR2 is YYREEE (reference sequence). Here the CDR3 reads CASSLNPDVTDTQYF.